A selection of T cell receptor beta chains follows, all from one sample in a study of cytomegalovirus exposure and HLA in healthy donors. Sequencing used immunoSEQ multiplex PCR; TCRdb keeps in-frame clones, though not all of them. The sample contains 35,000 to 45,000 clones, 65% to 90% of which appear only once. The sample consisted of PBMCs. These receptors all come from a woman aged 18-29 years in good health and CMV-seropositive. Both conserved end residues are part of each CDR3. Each record gives: J gene, clone size, V gene, D gene, CDR3 DNA, CDR3 protein. D genes are given only for firm matches. The size of a clone is reported for some rows only, either as once, few or many, or as a class for expanded clones.

>TRBJ2-1|.|TRBV7-2|TRBD2
TGTGCCAGCAGCCGACTAGCGGGGGGCTACAATGAGCAGTTCTTC
CASSRLAGGYNEQFF
>TRBJ2-3|few|TRBV19|.
TGTGCCAGTAGGCCGCTAGGAGGTACGCAGTATTTT
CASRPLGGTQYF
>TRBJ2-7|.|TRBV7-3|TRBD2
TGTGCCAGCAGCTTATGGTCTAGCGGCTACGAGCAGTACTTC
CASSLWSSGYEQYF
>TRBJ2-7|.|TRBV4-1|.
TGCGCCAGCAGCCAAGAAGGGCTAGCCGACCCGTACGAGCAGTACTTC
CASSQEGLADPYEQYF
>TRBJ2-6|.|TRBV18|.
TGTGCCAGCTCACCCGGTAGCGCATCTGGGGCCAACGTCCTGACTTTC
CASSPGSASGANVLTF
>TRBJ1-4|few|TRBV27|TRBD1
TGTGCCAGCAGTCCGGGACAGACTAATGAAAAACTGTTTTTT
CASSPGQTNEKLFF
>TRBJ1-5|.|TRBV7-9|TRBD1
TGTGCCAGCAGCACCGACAGGGGCACTTATAGCAATCAGCCCCAGCATTTT
CASSTDRGTYSNQPQHF
>TRBJ2-1|.|TRBV2|TRBD2
TGTGCCAGCAGTGGTGCGGGAGGCTACAATGAGCAGTTCTTC
CASSGAGGYNEQFF
>TRBJ2-7|.|TRBV28|.
TGTGCCAGCAGTTTATTCGACGGGACCTACGAGCAGTACTTC
CASSLFDGTYEQYF
>TRBJ2-3|.|TRBV7-3|.
TGTGCCAGCAGCTTAGAGGGGACTCACACAGATACGCAGTATTTT
CASSLEGTHTDTQYF
>TRBJ2-7|.|TRBV10-3|TRBD1
TGTGCCATCAGCCGCCCCCCCGGGACAGGGATCAACGAGCAGTACTTC
CAISRPPGTGINEQYF
>TRBJ2-3|few|TRBV4-3|.
TGCGCCAGCAGCCAAGGCGGTAGCACAGATACGCAGTATTTT
CASSQGGSTDTQYF
>TRBJ2-5|.|TRBV29-1|TRBD1
TGCAGCGTTGAGGACAGGGTGAGGGAGACCCAGTACTTC
CSVEDRVRETQYF
>TRBJ1-6|few|TRBV7-9|TRBD1
TGTGCCAGCAGCACTTCGGGACAGATTAATTCACCCCTCCACTTT
CASSTSGQINSPLHF
>TRBJ2-1|.|TRBV14|TRBD2
TGTGCCAGCAGCCCAACGGGACTAGCGGGGACGCGATTCTTC
CASSPTGLAGTRFF
>TRBJ2-5|.|TRBV2|TRBD2
TGTGCCAGCAGTGAAGGCGGGGGATCAGAGACCCAGTACTTC
CASSEGGGSETQYF
>TRBJ2-2|.|TRBV18|TRBD2
TGTGCCAGCTCACAACCGACTAGCCCCGAGGAGCTGTTTTTT
CASSQPTSPEELFF
>TRBJ2-5|.|TRBV4-1|.
TGCGCCAGCAGCCAAGTTCGAGGGGGTGAGACCCAGTACTTC
CASSQVRGGETQYF
>TRBJ1-1|.|TRBV6-5|.
TGTGCCAGCAGGGGACAAGAAAACACTGAAGCTTTCTTT
CASRGQENTEAFF
>TRBJ2-5|once|TRBV27|TRBD1
TGTGCCAGTTCAGGGGGCTTACTTGGGGAGACCCAGTACTTC
CASSGGLLGETQYF